This TCR beta chain was captured by sequencing in a study of graft-versus-host responses after intestinal transplantation. Study at large: After anti-thymocyte globulin induction, recipients took tacrolimus and steroids for around three years.

Assay used: immunoSEQ multiplex PCR; TCRdb lists only in-frame clones, some missing. The sample has about 70,000 clones, about 94% seen once. Details on this clone: Its cognate antigen is unknown.

Trimming pared 5 bases from V and 1 base from J, leaving 11 bases between. The germline V gene encodes CDR1 LNHDA and CDR2 SQIVND (reference sequence). The CDR3 consists of 14 residues. The source of this sequence is a human donor who received an intestinal transplant. The material sequenced was unstimulated CD8+ T cells sorted from spleen or lymph node cells, taken before intestinal transplant. V gene TRBV19 combines with J gene TRBJ1-1; D gene uncertain. CDR3 in amino acids: CASSPIGRNTEAFF. CDR3 in DNA: TGTGCCAGTAGTCCGATCGGGCGGAACACTGAAGCTTTCTTT.